This TCR beta chain came from a study of long-term antiretroviral therapy in people with HIV. Runs used v3.0 of the immunoSEQ assay and were done at survey level. The data were produced by immunoSEQ multiplex PCR, yet TCRdb's version contains in-frame clones alone and is incomplete. The sample contains some 30,000 clones, around 93% of which appear only once. Treatment of all HIV participants took place in the United States. As to this clone: Its target is not known.

The length of the CDR3 is 17 residues. Trimming shortened V by 3 bases and J by 0 bases, and 16 bases separated the two germline ends. The germline CDR1 and CDR2 sequences are SEHNR and FQNEAQ (reference sequence). Study-wide results and limits: ART was followed by higher diversity that remained below transplant donor controls.

This TCR was recovered from a middle-aged man with HIV. The chain links TRBV7-9 to TRBJ2-3; a possible D gene is TRBD2 (5 bases). The sequencing here drew on unsorted PBMCs, taken more than 7.3 years after starting antiretroviral therapy. The DNA for the CDR3 is TGTGCCAGCAGCTTGGGAGTCGGTACGGGTAGCACAGATACGCAGTATTTT. Translating gives CASSLGVGTGSTDTQYF. Filled out from reference TRBV7-9 and TRBJ2-3, the complete variable domain reads DTGVSQNPRHKITKRGQNVTFRCDPISEHNRLYWYRQTLGQGPEFLTYFQNEAQLEKSRLLSDRFSAERPKGSFSTLEIQRTEQGDSAMYLCASSLGVGTGSTDTQYFGPGTRLTVL.